Below, 24 T cell receptor beta chains from the same sample are listed, as sequenced in a study of OX40 agonist ivuxolimab in advanced cancers. The assay was immunoSEQ multiplex PCR, and TCRdb's table has in-frame clones only and misses some. The sample gives tens of thousands of clones, 90% of which show up once; 0.3% to 0.4% is in the top ten. The sequencing here drew on CD4+ or CD8+ T cells sorted from blood, taken in a trial of the OX40 agonist ivuxolimab. These receptors came from an adult with an advanced solid tumor such as melanoma, head and neck, liver or kidney cancer.

The chain combines TRBV19 with TRBJ1-4, with 7 bases that match TRBD1. The CDR3 is 14 amino acids. The germline V gene has CDR1 LNHDA and CDR2 SQIVND (reference sequence). Trimming removed 3 bases from V and 7 bases from J; junction bases left unmatched: 5. The CDR3 DNA is TGTGCCAGTAGTATCAGGGGGGCTTTTGAAAAACTGTTTTTT. This translates into CASSIRGAFEKLFF.

This chain links TRBV30 with TRBJ1-4; D uncertain. Looked up from germline, CDR1 is GTSNPN and CDR2 is SVGIG (reference sequence). The CDR3 covers 13 residues. The V end lost 4 bases, the J end lost 6 bases, and 12 bases lay between the germline ends. CDR3 in amino acids: CAWTGGLHEKLFF. The CDR3 DNA reads TGTGCCTGGACTGGTGGGCTGCATGAAAAACTGTTTTTT.

The CDR3 bases are TGTGCCAGCAGTTCTATTCTTTTGGCCACAGATACGCAGTATTTT. It translates to CASSSILLATDTQYF. This sequence joins TRBV6-6 and TRBJ2-3, with D uncertain. Germline CDR1 reads MNHNY; CDR2 reads SVGAGI (reference sequence). The germline V and J ends were trimmed by 4 bases and 2 bases, with 13 bases remaining between them. This CDR3 region has 15 residues.

The chain couples TRBV9 to TRBJ2-7; D is perhaps TRBD1 (7 bases). Trimming stripped 3 bases from V and 2 bases from J, with 15 bases between. The CDR3 extends over 15 amino acids. Germline CDR1 is SGDLS and CDR2 is YYNGEE. CDR3: CASSGGDSLTYEQYF. In DNA, the CDR3 is TGTGCCAGCAGCGGGGGGGACAGTTTAACCTACGAGCAGTACTTC.

The chain links TRBV23-1 to TRBJ1-5, with D possibly TRBD1 on 5 matching bases. TRBV23-1 is identified as an open reading frame with a role that is uncertain. The CDR3 sequence is 17 residues long. Trimming left V 2 bases short and J 2 bases short, with 16 bases between. CDR3 amino acids: CASSQGRQGVRNQPQHF. CDR3 nucleotides: TGCGCCAGCAGTCAAGGACGGCAGGGCGTCCGCAATCAGCCCCAGCATTTT.

The chain recombines TRBV6-6 with TRBJ1-1; D may be TRBD1 (5 bases). The germline V and J ends were trimmed by 5 bases and 0 bases, with 13 bases remaining between them. CDR1 and CDR2 from the germline V gene are MNHNY and SVGAGI (reference sequence). The CDR3 extends over 15 amino acids. CDR3 sequence reads: CASSPQQALNTEAFF. CDR3 DNA: TGTGCCAGCAGTCCACAACAGGCGTTGAACACTGAAGCTTTCTTT.

The chain joins TRBV11-2 to TRBJ2-1; TRBD2 aligns across 13 bases. Per the germline V gene, CDR1 is SGHAT and CDR2 is FQNNGV. The CDR3 covers 15 residues. V dropped 4 bases and J dropped 3; count of bases not matched to a gene: 0. The CDR3 here is CASSWTSGSYNEQFF. CDR3 nucleotides: TGTGCCAGCAGCTGGACTAGCGGGAGCTACAATGAGCAGTTCTTC.

A single count supports this clone. V gene TRBV6-6 combines with J gene TRBJ1-4; D gene ambiguous. Trimming shortened V by 6 bases and J by 8 bases, and 10 bases separated the two germline ends. This CDR3 contains 12 residues. Germline values: CDR1 MNHNY, CDR2 SVGAGI (reference sequence). CDR3 DNA: TGTGCCAGCAGCCCACTGGGGGAAAAACTGTTTTTT. Translating gives CASSPLGEKLFF.

V is TRBV30 and J is TRBJ2-7, with a weak D call TRBD2 (6 bases). Germline assignment: CDR1 GTSNPN and CDR2 SVGIG (reference sequence). The CDR3 is 13 residues long. Trimming stripped 0 bases from V and 6 bases from J, with 12 bases between. This CDR3 reads CAWSVSGRGEQYF. Written as DNA, the CDR3 is TGTGCCTGGAGTGTATCAGGGCGGGGCGAGCAGTACTTC.

J is TRBJ2-5 and V is TRBV5-1, with TRBD1 matching 10 bases. With V trimmed by 5 bases and J by 2 bases, 3 bases remained unmatched. The CDR3 consists of 14 residues. Germline V gene lookup returns CDR1 SGHRS and CDR2 YFSETQ. The CDR3 loop reads CASRPDRGQETQYF. The DNA for the CDR3 is TGCGCCAGCAGGCCGGACAGGGGGCAAGAGACCCAGTACTTC.

The rearrangement links TRBV29-1 to TRBJ1-2; D call uncertain. The germline V gene has CDR1 SQVTM and CDR2 ANQGSEA. This CDR3 contains 14 residues. V gave up 3 bases and J gave up 2 bases, with 13 bases separating them. The CDR3 region has the DNA TGCAGCGTTGACAGCCCTGAATTAAACTATGGCTACACCTTC. Protein sequence: CSVDSPELNYGYTF.

V is TRBV5-6 and J is TRBJ1-2; a possible D gene is TRBD1 (6 bases). CDR1 is SGHDT, CDR2 YYEEEE, per germline. The ends were cut back, 1 base at V and 3 bases at J, with 10 bases in the middle. The CDR3 is made up of 14 amino acids. CDR3 coding DNA: TGTGCCAGCAGCTTGTGGGACACAGACTATGGCTACACCTTC. Protein product: CASSLWDTDYGYTF.

The gene calls are TRBV9 and TRBJ2-1; 12 bases fit TRBD2. V lost 3 bases and J lost 4; bases outside the gene matches: 2. This CDR3 contains 15 residues. CDR1 SGDLS and CDR2 YYNGEE come from the germline V gene. The CDR3 reads CASSASGREYNEQFF. As DNA, the CDR3 is TGTGCCAGCAGCGCTAGCGGGAGGGAATACAATGAGCAGTTCTTC.

The V and J genes are TRBV18 and TRBJ1-1; weak D call: TRBD1 (5 bases). Germline V gene sequence: CDR1 KGHSH, CDR2 LQKENI. Trimming stripped 0 bases from V and 1 base from J, with 6 bases between. The CDR3 spans 14 residues. The CDR3 nucleotides read TGTGCCAGCTCACCACCGGGGCAGAACACTGAAGCTTTCTTT. The encoded protein is CASSPPGQNTEAFF.

The V and J genes are TRBV30 and TRBJ1-3; 7 bases line up with TRBD1. Germline values: CDR1 GTSNPN, CDR2 SVGIG (reference sequence). CDR3 length: 14 residues. Trimming at V came to 3 bases and at J to 2 bases, leaving 4 bases not matched to a gene. As DNA, the CDR3 is TGTGCCTGGAGATATGGGACAGCTGGAAACACCATATATTTT. It is translated as CAWRYGTAGNTIYF.

This clone was seen just once. J is TRBJ2-5 and V is TRBV5-4; no definite D call. Deletions cut 1 base from V and 1 base from J, with 8 bases between. Germline V gene data show CDR1 as SGHNT and CDR2 as YYREEE (reference sequence). The CDR3 has 14 residues. CDR3 nucleotide sequence: TGTGCCAGCAGCTTGTTCGCAGGCCAAGAGACCCAGTACTTC. It specifies CASSLFAGQETQYF.

The chain carries TRBV5-4 and TRBJ2-7; possible D gene TRBD2, 6 bases. V was shortened by 0 bases and J by 4 bases, with 14 bases between the two germline ends. Germline values: CDR1 SGHNT, CDR2 YYREEE (reference sequence). This CDR3 region has 15 residues. DNA for the CDR3: TGTGCCAGCAGCTTGGACGGGAGTGGGATTTACGAGCAGTACTTC. This sequence encodes CASSLDGSGIYEQYF. Full variable domain (remainder filled in from reference TRBV5-4 and TRBJ2-7): ETGVTQSPTHLIKTRGQQVTLRCSSQSGHNTVSWYQQALGQGPQFIFQYYREEENGRGNFPPRFSGLQFPNYSSELNVNALELDDSALYLCASSLDGSGIYEQYFGPGTRLTVT.

The chain couples TRBV19 to TRBJ2-1; tentatively, D is TRBD1 (5 bases). V lost 3 bases to trimming and J lost 9 bases, with 21 bases between them. CDR3 length equals 16 residues. Germline V gives CDR1 LNHDA, CDR2 SQIVND (reference sequence). The CDR3: CASSIGVDQGWFEQFF. CDR3 DNA: TGTGCCAGTAGTATTGGAGTGGACCAGGGTTGGTTTGAGCAGTTCTTC.

V usage is TRBV28 and J usage is TRBJ2-7; TRBD2 agrees at 10 bases. Germline V gene sequence: CDR1 MDHEN, CDR2 SYDVKM. Unmatched junction bases numbered 6, after V lost 6 bases and J lost 1 base. The CDR3 is 15 amino acids. This chain's CDR3 is CASRAGGFQSYEQYF. DNA for the CDR3: TGTGCCAGCAGAGCGGGGGGGTTCCAATCCTACGAGCAGTACTTC.

This chain joins TRBV5-1 and TRBJ2-5; no definite D call. V was cut by 0 bases and J by 5 bases, with 11 bases left in between. Looked up from germline, CDR1 is SGHRS and CDR2 is YFSETQ. This CDR3 has 14 residues. CDR3 DNA sequence: TGCGCCAGCAGCTTGGTCGTCTCCGGGGAGACCCAGTACTTC. This encodes CASSLVVSGETQYF.

The rearrangement links TRBV10-1 to TRBJ2-7, with 7 bases identical to TRBD2. J was trimmed by 5 bases and V by 0 bases; bases with no gene match: 10. Germline CDR1 WNHNN, CDR2 SYGVQD (reference sequence). The CDR3 covers 16 residues. CDR3 residues: CASSESWSGDGNEQYF. In DNA form, the CDR3 reads TGCGCCAGCAGTGAGTCATGGAGCGGGGATGGGAACGAGCAGTACTTC.

Here the CDR3 reads CSAIPLDTQYF. In DNA form, the CDR3 reads TGCAGTGCTATCCCACTGGATACGCAGTATTTT. This rearrangement joins TRBV20-1 to TRBJ2-3; D remains unclear. Germline loops: CDR1 DFQATT, CDR2 SNEGSKA (reference sequence). This CDR3 has 11 residues. V was trimmed by 4 bases and J by 6 bases, leaving 8 bases between them.

This clone was seen a single time. This chain connects TRBV30 to TRBJ1-6; D call uncertain. This CDR3 has 12 amino acids. V dropped 8 bases and J dropped 9 bases, with 14 bases sitting between them. Germline loops: CDR1 GTSNPN, CDR2 SVGIG (reference sequence). The CDR3 loop is CASERALSPLHF. As DNA, the CDR3 is TGTGCCAGTGAGCGGGCGCTTTCACCCCTCCACTTT.

The J gene is TRBJ1-1, the V gene TRBV6-1; no clear D gene. The V and J ends lost 2 bases and 0 bases respectively, with 10 bases between them. Germline V gene lookup returns CDR1 MNHNS and CDR2 SASEGT. The CDR3 has 15 amino acids. CDR3 coding DNA: TGTGCCAGCAGTGAAAAACGGACGGTGAACACTGAAGCTTTCTTT. Its protein product is CASSEKRTVNTEAFF.